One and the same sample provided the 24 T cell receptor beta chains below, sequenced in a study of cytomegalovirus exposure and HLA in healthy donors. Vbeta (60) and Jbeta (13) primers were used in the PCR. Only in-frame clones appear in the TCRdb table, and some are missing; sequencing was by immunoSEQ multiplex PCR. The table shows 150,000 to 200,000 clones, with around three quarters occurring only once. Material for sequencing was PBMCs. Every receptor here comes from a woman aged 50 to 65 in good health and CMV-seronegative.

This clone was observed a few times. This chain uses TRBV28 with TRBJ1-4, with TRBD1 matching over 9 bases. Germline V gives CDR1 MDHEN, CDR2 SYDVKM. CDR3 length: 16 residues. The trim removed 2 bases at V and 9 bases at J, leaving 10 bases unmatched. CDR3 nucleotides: TGTGCCAGCAGTTTACTTGTGGGACAGGGTCCGCAAAAACTGTTTTTT. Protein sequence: CASSLLVGQGPQKLFF.

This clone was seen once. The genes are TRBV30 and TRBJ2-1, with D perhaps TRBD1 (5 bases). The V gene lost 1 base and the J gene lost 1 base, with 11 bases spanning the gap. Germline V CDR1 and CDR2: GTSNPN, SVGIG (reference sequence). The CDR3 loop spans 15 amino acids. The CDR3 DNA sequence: TGTGCCTGGAGTGAAGGGGTGAGTTCCTACAATGAGCAGTTCTTC. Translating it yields CAWSEGVSSYNEQFF.

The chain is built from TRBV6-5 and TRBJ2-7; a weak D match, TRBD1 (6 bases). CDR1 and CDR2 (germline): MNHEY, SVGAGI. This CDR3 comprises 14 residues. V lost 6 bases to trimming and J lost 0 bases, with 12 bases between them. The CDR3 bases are TGTGCCAGCAGGATTACAGGGAGCTCCTACGAGCAGTACTTC. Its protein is CASRITGSSYEQYF.

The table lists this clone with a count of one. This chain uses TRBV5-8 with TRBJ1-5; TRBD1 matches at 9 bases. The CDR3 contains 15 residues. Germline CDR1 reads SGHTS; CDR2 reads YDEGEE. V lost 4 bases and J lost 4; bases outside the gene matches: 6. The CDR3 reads CASSPGQGRNQPQHF. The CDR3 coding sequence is TGTGCCAGCAGCCCCGGACAGGGGAGGAATCAGCCCCAGCATTTT. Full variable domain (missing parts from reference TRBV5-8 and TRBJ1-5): EAGVTQSPTHLIKTRGQQATLRCSPISGHTSVYWYQQALGLGLQFLLWYDEGEERNRGNFPPRFSGRQFPNYSSELNVNALELEDSALYLCASSPGQGRNQPQHFGDGTRLSIL.

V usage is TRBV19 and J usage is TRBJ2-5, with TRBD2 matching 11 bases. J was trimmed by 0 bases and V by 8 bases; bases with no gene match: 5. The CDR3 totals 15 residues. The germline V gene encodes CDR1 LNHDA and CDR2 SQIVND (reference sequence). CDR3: CASATSGGNQETQYF. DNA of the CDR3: TGTGCCAGTGCCACTAGCGGGGGAAACCAAGAGACCCAGTACTTC. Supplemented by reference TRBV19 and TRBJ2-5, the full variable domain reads DGGITQSPKYLFRKEGQNVTLSCEQNLNHDAMYWYRQDPGQGLRLIYYSQIVNDFQKGDIAEGYSVSREKKESFPLTVTSAQKNPTAFYLCASATSGGNQETQYFGPGTRLLVL.

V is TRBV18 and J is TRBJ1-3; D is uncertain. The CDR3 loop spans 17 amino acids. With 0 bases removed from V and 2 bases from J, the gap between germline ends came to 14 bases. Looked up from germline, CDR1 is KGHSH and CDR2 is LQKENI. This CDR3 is CASSPPCGPRTGNTIYF. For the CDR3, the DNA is TGTGCCAGCTCACCACCCTGCGGCCCCCGAACTGGAAACACCATATATTTT.

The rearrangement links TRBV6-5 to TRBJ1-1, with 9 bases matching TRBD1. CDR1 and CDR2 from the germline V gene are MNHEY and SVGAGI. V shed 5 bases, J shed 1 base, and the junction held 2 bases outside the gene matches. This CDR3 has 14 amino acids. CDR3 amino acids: CASSGTGRNTEAFF. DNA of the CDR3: TGTGCCAGCAGTGGGACAGGGAGGAACACTGAAGCTTTCTTT.

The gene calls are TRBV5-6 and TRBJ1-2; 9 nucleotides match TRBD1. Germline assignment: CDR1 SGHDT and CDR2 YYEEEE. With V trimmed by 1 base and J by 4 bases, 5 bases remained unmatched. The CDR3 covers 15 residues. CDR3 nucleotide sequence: TGTGCCAGCAGCTTGCGGGACAGGGAGGGCTATGGCTACACCTTC. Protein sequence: CASSLRDREGYGYTF.

This CDR3 reads CASESSGANVLTF. The CDR3 DNA reads as TGTGCCAGCGAGAGCTCTGGGGCCAACGTCCTGACTTTC. The V gene is TRBV6-5, the J gene TRBJ2-6; no definite D call. CDR3 length: 13 residues. Trimming removed 8 bases from V and 0 bases from J, with 5 bases in between. In germline, CDR1 is MNHEY, CDR2 SVGAGI.

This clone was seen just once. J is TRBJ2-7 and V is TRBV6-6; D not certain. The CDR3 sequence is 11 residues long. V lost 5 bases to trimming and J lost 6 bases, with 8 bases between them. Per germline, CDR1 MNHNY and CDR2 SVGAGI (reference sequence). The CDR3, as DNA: TGTGCCAGCAGTGACTTTCTCGAGCAGTACTTC. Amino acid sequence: CASSDFLEQYF.

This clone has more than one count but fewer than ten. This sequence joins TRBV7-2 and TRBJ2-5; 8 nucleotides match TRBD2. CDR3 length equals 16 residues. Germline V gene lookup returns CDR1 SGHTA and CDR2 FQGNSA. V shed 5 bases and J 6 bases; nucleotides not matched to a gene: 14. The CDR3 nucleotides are TGTGCCAGCAGCCCCGGGGACGGGGGGGCCATAAAGACCCAGTACTTC. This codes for CASSPGDGGAIKTQYF.

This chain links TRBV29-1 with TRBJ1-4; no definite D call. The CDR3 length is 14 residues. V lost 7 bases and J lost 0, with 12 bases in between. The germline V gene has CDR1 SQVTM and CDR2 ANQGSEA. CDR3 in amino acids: CSARIPTTNEKLFF. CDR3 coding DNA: TGCAGCGCCCGTATACCTACAACTAATGAAAAACTGTTTTTT.

CDR3 coding DNA: TGTGCCAGCAGCGAGGGAGTAGCCCCGAACACCGGGGAGCTGTTTTTT. It specifies CASSEGVAPNTGELFF. The V and J genes are TRBV9 and TRBJ2-2; D possibly corresponds to TRBD2 (5 bases). The V and J ends lost 3 bases and 0 bases respectively, with 12 bases between them. Per the germline V gene, CDR1 is SGDLS and CDR2 is YYNGEE. The length of the CDR3 is 16 residues.

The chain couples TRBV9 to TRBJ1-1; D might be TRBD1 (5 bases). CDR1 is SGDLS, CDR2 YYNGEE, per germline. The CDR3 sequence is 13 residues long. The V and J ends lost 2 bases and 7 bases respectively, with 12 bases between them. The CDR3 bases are TGTGCCAGCAGCGTTGCTGGGGGAGGTGAAGCTTTCTTT. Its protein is CASSVAGGGEAFF.

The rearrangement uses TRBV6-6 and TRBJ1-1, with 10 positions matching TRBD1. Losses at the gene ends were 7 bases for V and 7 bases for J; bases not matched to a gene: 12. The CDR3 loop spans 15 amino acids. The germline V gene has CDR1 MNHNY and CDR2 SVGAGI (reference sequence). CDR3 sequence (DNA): TGTGCCAGCATCCAGACAGGGGGCTTCGTTGGTGAAGCTTTCTTT. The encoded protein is CASIQTGGFVGEAFF.

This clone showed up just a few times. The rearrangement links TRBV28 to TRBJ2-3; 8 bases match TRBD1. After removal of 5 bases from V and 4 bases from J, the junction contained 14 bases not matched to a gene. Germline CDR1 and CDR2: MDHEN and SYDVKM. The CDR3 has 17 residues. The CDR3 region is CASSTQGAGRAPDTQYF. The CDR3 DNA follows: TGTGCCAGCAGTACCCAGGGGGCGGGACGGGCCCCAGATACGCAGTATTTT.

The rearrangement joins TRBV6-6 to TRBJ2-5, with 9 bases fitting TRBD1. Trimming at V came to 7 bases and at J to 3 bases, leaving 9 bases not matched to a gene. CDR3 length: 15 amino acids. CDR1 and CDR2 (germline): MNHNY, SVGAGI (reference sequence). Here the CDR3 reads CASKDSRDREETQYF. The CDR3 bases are TGTGCCAGCAAGGACTCCCGGGACAGGGAAGAGACCCAGTACTTC.

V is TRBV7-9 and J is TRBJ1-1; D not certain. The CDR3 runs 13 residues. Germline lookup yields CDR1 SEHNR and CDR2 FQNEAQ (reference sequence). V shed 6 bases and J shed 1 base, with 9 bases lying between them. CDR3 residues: CASSPSGNTEAFF. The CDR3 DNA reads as TGTGCCAGCAGTCCAAGCGGGAACACTGAAGCTTTCTTT.

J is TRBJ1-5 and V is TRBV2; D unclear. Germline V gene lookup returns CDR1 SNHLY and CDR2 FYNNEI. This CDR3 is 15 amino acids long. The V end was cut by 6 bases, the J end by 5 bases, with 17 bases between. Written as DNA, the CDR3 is TGTGCCAGCAGCCCTAATTTCGGGGAGGATCAGCCCCAGCATTTT. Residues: CASSPNFGEDQPQHF.

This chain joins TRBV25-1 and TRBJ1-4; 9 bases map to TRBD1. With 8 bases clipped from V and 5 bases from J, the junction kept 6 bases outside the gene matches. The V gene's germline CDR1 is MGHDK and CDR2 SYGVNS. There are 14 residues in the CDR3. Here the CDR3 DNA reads TGTGCCAGCCAGTTCGGACAGGGGAATGAAAAACTGTTTTTT. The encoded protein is CASQFGQGNEKLFF.

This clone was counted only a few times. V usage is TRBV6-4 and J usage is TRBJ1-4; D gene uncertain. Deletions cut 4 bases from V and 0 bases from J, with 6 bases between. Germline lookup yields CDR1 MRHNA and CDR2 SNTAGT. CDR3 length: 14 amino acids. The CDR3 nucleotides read TGTGCCAGCAGTGCGACTGCAACTAATGAAAAACTGTTTTTT. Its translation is CASSATATNEKLFF.

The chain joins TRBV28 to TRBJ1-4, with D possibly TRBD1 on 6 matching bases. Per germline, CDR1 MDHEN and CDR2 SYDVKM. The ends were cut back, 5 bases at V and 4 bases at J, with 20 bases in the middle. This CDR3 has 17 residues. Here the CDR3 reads CASSPPPPQGSNEKLFF. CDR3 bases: TGTGCCAGCAGTCCCCCCCCTCCCCAGGGGAGTAATGAAAAACTGTTTTTT. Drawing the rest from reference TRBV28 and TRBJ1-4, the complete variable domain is DVKVTQSSRYLVKRTGEKVFLECVQDMDHENMFWYRQDPGLGLRLIYFSYDVKMKEKGDIPEGYSVSREKKERFSLILESASTNQTSMYLCASSPPPPQGSNEKLFFGSGTQLSVL.

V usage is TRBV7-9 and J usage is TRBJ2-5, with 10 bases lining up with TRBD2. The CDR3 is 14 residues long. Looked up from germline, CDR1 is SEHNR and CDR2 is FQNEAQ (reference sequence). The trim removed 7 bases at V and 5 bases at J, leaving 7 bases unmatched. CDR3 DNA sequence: TGTGCCAGCACTTTTAGCGGGGGGAAGGAGACCCAGTACTTC. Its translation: CASTFSGGKETQYF.

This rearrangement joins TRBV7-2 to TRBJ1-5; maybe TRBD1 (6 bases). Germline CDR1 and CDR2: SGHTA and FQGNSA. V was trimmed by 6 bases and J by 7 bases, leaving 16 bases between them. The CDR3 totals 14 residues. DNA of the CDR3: TGTGCCAGCAGTTTGGACAGCATGGGACAGCCCCAGCATTTT. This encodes CASSLDSMGQPQHF.